The clone carrying this TCR beta chain was counted at least ten times. Its antigen is unknown. These data are taken from a study of T cell repertoires in cytomegalovirus infection. In the study overall: From public TCR beta signatures came an indication of both CMV infection and matching HLA type. General observations from the study: Within the response measured ex vivo, HLA-C-restricted CMV-specific TCR beta clonotypes were dominant.

Each CDR3 protein gets one entry after TCRdb re-called the reads with MiXCR. The data hold 490,000 or so distinct CDR3 sequences, with roughly 12% observed a single time. The germline V gene has CDR1 SEHNR and CDR2 FQNEAQ (reference sequence). The CDR3 has 17 residues. Germline trimming cut 5 bases from V and 0 bases from J; bases unmatched to any gene: 7. The sequence came from a human donor in good health (CMV status not recorded). Some clones in this sample may be carry-over from other donors' samples. The V and J genes are TRBV7-9 and TRBJ2-6, with 7 bases identical to TRBD1. The sample comprised PBMCs. CDR3: CASSTTDRSSGANVLTF. CDR3 DNA: TGTGCCAGCAGCACGACGGACAGGAGCTCTGGGGCCAACGTCCTGACTTTC.